This is a list of T cell receptor beta chains from one sample in a study of blood T cells in healthy people across ages. One entry per CDR3 protein results from TCRdb running MiXCR on the 5' RACE reads. The sample contains approximately 800,000 distinct CDR3 sequences, 35% to 40% of which appear only once. Sequencing was performed on blood. These receptors all come from a young man in good health. Both conserved end residues are part of each CDR3. Each record gives: CDR3 DNA, CDR3 protein, clone size, V gene, D gene, J gene. D genes are given only for firm matches. Rows give clone size only sometimes, using once, few, many, or a class for an expanded clone.

CDR3 DNA: TGCAGCGTTGAAGATTTTATGGAGGGGGGGACAAACTATGGCTACACCTTC
CDR3 protein: CSVEDFMEGGTNYGYTF
clone size: few
V gene: TRBV29-1
D gene: -
J gene: TRBJ1-2

CDR3 DNA: TGTGCCACCAAATCGGACGCATACACCGGGGAGCTGTTTTTT
CDR3 protein: CATKSDAYTGELFF
clone size: -
V gene: TRBV7-2
D gene: -
J gene: TRBJ2-2

CDR3 DNA: TGTGCCAGCAGTGAAGTCTGGGGAACAGATACGCAGTATTTT
CDR3 protein: CASSEVWGTDTQYF
clone size: few
V gene: TRBV6-1
D gene: -
J gene: TRBJ2-3

CDR3 DNA: TGCGCCAGCAGCCAAGATGGCCCGGGGGGAGTTTACGAGCAGTACTTC
CDR3 protein: CASSQDGPGGVYEQYF
clone size: many
V gene: TRBV4-3
D gene: TRBD2
J gene: TRBJ2-7

CDR3 DNA: TGCGCCAGCAGCCAAGATTGGGGACTAGTAGGGTCCTACAATGAGCAGTTCTTC
CDR3 protein: CASSQDWGLVGSYNEQFF
clone size: few
V gene: TRBV4-3
D gene: TRBD2
J gene: TRBJ2-1

CDR3 DNA: TGCAGTGCTAGCGACCCACTAGCGGGGGGCCCAGATACGCAGTATTTT
CDR3 protein: CSASDPLAGGPDTQYF
clone size: -
V gene: TRBV20-1
D gene: TRBD2
J gene: TRBJ2-3

CDR3 DNA: TGTGCCAGCAACCGACTCCCGGACACTGAAGCTTTCTTT
CDR3 protein: CASNRLPDTEAFF
clone size: -
V gene: TRBV11-1
D gene: -
J gene: TRBJ1-1

CDR3 DNA: TGTGCCAGCAGGCCGGGACAAGTCTCGGATACGCAGTATTTT
CDR3 protein: CASRPGQVSDTQYF
clone size: many
V gene: TRBV7-2
D gene: -
J gene: TRBJ2-3

CDR3 DNA: TGTGCCAGCAGTTTCAACGGGGGGACAGGGGAGACCCAGTACTTC
CDR3 protein: CASSFNGGTGETQYF
clone size: few
V gene: TRBV12-3/TRBV12-4
D gene: TRBD1
J gene: TRBJ2-5

CDR3 DNA: TGTGCCAGCAGTGATCGAGGTACGGGGAACACTGAAGCTTTCTTT
CDR3 protein: CASSDRGTGNTEAFF
clone size: -
V gene: TRBV25-1
D gene: -
J gene: TRBJ1-1

CDR3 DNA: TGTGCCAGCAGCTTAGGACAGGCCCGGAGGAATGAGCAGTTCTTC
CDR3 protein: CASSLGQARRNEQFF
clone size: -
V gene: TRBV7-2
D gene: -
J gene: TRBJ2-1

CDR3 DNA: TGTGCCAGCAGTTTTTATAGCGGGGGAACGACGGGGCAAGAGACCCAGTACTTC
CDR3 protein: CASSFYSGGTTGQETQYF
clone size: -
V gene: TRBV12-3/TRBV12-4
D gene: TRBD2
J gene: TRBJ2-5

CDR3 DNA: TGTGCCAGCAGTTTCCCCCGGGTGACAGATACGCAGTATTTT
CDR3 protein: CASSFPRVTDTQYF
clone size: -
V gene: TRBV12-3/TRBV12-4
D gene: -
J gene: TRBJ2-3

CDR3 DNA: TGCAGTGCTAGGGTCGGGTACTGTAATTCACCCCTCCACTTT
CDR3 protein: CSARVGYCNSPLHF
clone size: -
V gene: TRBV20-1
D gene: -
J gene: TRBJ1-6

CDR3 DNA: TGTGCCAGCAGTCCAACTGGGGTGATGGGGAAACTGTTTTTT
CDR3 protein: CASSPTGVMGKLFF
clone size: once
V gene: TRBV6-6
D gene: -
J gene: TRBJ1-4

CDR3 DNA: TGTGCCAGCAGGGACCCTGGGGACTATGGCTACACCTTC
CDR3 protein: CASRDPGDYGYTF
clone size: -
V gene: TRBV6-2/TRBV6-3
D gene: -
J gene: TRBJ1-2

CDR3 DNA: TGTGCCAGCAGTTTGGCGTGGGGGGGACAAGAGACCCAGTACTTC
CDR3 protein: CASSLAWGGQETQYF
clone size: -
V gene: TRBV7-6
D gene: TRBD2
J gene: TRBJ2-5

CDR3 DNA: TGTGCCAGCAGCCGGATGTCAGGTAGCGGGCAAGCCTACGAGCAGTACTTC
CDR3 protein: CASSRMSGSGQAYEQYF
clone size: -
V gene: TRBV3-1
D gene: TRBD2
J gene: TRBJ2-7

CDR3 DNA: TGTGCCAGCAGCCGCAGGGCTTACACAGATACGCAGTATTTT
CDR3 protein: CASSRRAYTDTQYF
clone size: many
V gene: TRBV6-5
D gene: -
J gene: TRBJ2-3

CDR3 DNA: TGTGCCTGGAGTCAACTAGTCACAGATACGCAGTATTTT
CDR3 protein: CAWSQLVTDTQYF
clone size: -
V gene: TRBV30
D gene: -
J gene: TRBJ2-3

CDR3 DNA: TGTGCCAGCAGCGTATCGGGGGAGGGAAACACTGAAGCTTTCTTT
CDR3 protein: CASSVSGEGNTEAFF
clone size: -
V gene: TRBV9
D gene: -
J gene: TRBJ1-1

CDR3 DNA: TGTGCCAGCAGTTATGCCGACGGGTCAGATACGCAGTATTTT
CDR3 protein: CASSYADGSDTQYF
clone size: -
V gene: TRBV6-5
D gene: -
J gene: TRBJ2-3

CDR3 DNA: TGTGCCAGCAGTCGACAGCCCGGTGAAGCTTTCTTT
CDR3 protein: CASSRQPGEAFF
clone size: -
V gene: TRBV12-3/TRBV12-4
D gene: -
J gene: TRBJ1-1

CDR3 DNA: TGTGCCAGCAGCACCCGGGACAGTAGAGATACGCAGTATTTT
CDR3 protein: CASSTRDSRDTQYF
clone size: many
V gene: TRBV7-2
D gene: TRBD1
J gene: TRBJ2-3

CDR3 DNA: TGTGCCAGCAGCGTAGTTCCAGGGGCGTACAATGAGCAGTTCTTC
CDR3 protein: CASSVVPGAYNEQFF
clone size: many
V gene: TRBV9
D gene: -
J gene: TRBJ2-1

CDR3 DNA: TGCAGTGTCCTTCTGTACAGGGGACACACTGAAGCTTTCTTT
CDR3 protein: CSVLLYRGHTEAFF
clone size: few
V gene: TRBV20-1
D gene: TRBD1
J gene: TRBJ1-1

CDR3 DNA: TGTGCCAGCAGCTTAGAACCGGCACGCACAGATACGCAGTATTTT
CDR3 protein: CASSLEPARTDTQYF
clone size: many
V gene: TRBV7-9
D gene: -
J gene: TRBJ2-3

CDR3 DNA: TGTGCCAGCATTTCGACAGCTTATGAGCAGTTCTTC
CDR3 protein: CASISTAYEQFF
clone size: -
V gene: TRBV12-3/TRBV12-4
D gene: -
J gene: TRBJ2-1